A selection of T cell receptor beta chains follows, all from one sample in a study of blood T cell repertoires in COVID-19. TCRdb's copy holds only in-frame clones and misses some; the assay was immunoSEQ multiplex PCR. The sample has about 210,000 clones; approximately 85% are singletons. Sequenced material: peripheral blood. These receptor sequences come from a woman in her sixties or seventies with COVID-19, enrolled during active disease. Both conserved end residues are part of each CDR3.

V gene: TRBV19
CDR3 protein: CASTGVRGTGELFF

V gene: TRBV7-2
CDR3 protein: CASSPRQGANYGYTF

V gene: TRBV6-5
CDR3 protein: CASTTKGASTEAFF

V gene: TRBV2
CDR3 protein: CASSERGVSGANVLTF

V gene: TRBV11-3
CDR3 protein: CASSLAGGSTYEQYF

V gene: TRBV4-3
CDR3 protein: CASSQNRGWTEAFF

V gene: TRBV25-1
CDR3 protein: CASREQEGTEAFF

V gene: TRBV21-1
CDR3 protein: CASSLRGDLTEAFF

V gene: TRBV7-8
CDR3 protein: CASSLALAGVETQYF

V gene: TRBV3-1/TRBV3-2
CDR3 protein: CASSQEGGQPQHF

V gene: TRBV27
CDR3 protein: CASSLPKVGTGAGEQFF

V gene: TRBV2
CDR3 protein: CATTNRAFTEAFF

V gene: TRBV30
CDR3 protein: CAWGLPVGELFF

V gene: TRBV15
CDR3 protein: CATRKQGMAGNTIYF

V gene: TRBV5-4
CDR3 protein: CASSANQGGTEAFF

V gene: TRBV19
CDR3 protein: CASSGQGAKETQYF

V gene: TRBV27
CDR3 protein: CASSLRVALETQYF

V gene: TRBV9
CDR3 protein: CASSKGQAPYGYTF

V gene: TRBV5-4
CDR3 protein: CASSLAYGGMNTEAFF

V gene: TRBV7-2
CDR3 protein: CASSLVWTANSPLHF

V gene: TRBV9
CDR3 protein: CASSAGGPYEQYF

V gene: TRBV6-2/TRBV6-3
CDR3 protein: CASSILIGELFF

V gene: TRBV5-6
CDR3 protein: CASSLRMTSGGVSTDTQYF

V gene: TRBV19
CDR3 protein: CASSMGANTEAFF

V gene: TRBV5-4
CDR3 protein: CASSLGASGVGELFF

V gene: TRBV4-2
CDR3 protein: CASSQDTRGKDGNTIYF

V gene: TRBV4-2
CDR3 protein: CASSQEGPQGLGQPQHF

V gene: TRBV7-3
CDR3 protein: CASSSNAGTGLFF

V gene: TRBV7-3
CDR3 protein: CASSPSGGHETQYF

V gene: TRBV7-9
CDR3 protein: CASSSRTPNYGYTF

V gene: TRBV5-6
CDR3 protein: CASSLHSGQNEKLFF

V gene: TRBV18
CDR3 protein: CASSLSVQETQYF

V gene: TRBV5-4
CDR3 protein: CASSPLRLERGGTDTQYF